The next 10 T cell receptor beta chains were all read from a single sample in a study of T cell repertoires in cytomegalovirus infection. TCRdb processed the reads anew with MiXCR; each CDR3 protein has one entry. The profile shows about 140,000 distinct CDR3 sequences, 5.5% to 8% of them singletons. The material sequenced was PBMCs. The receptors were sampled from a human donor in good health (CMV status not recorded). Some clones in this sample may be carry-over from other donors' samples.

The chain links TRBV29-1 to TRBJ2-3, with 12 bases that match TRBD2. The CDR3 spans 14 residues. Trimming cost V 4 bases and J 5 bases; bases outside gene matches: 4. Germline CDR1 and CDR2: SQVTM and ANQGSEA. The DNA of the CDR3 is TGCAGCGTTGCTAGCGGGGGGGCCTTAGATACGCAGTATTTT. It specifies CSVASGGALDTQYF.

This clonotype came up many times. The V gene is TRBV20-1, the J gene TRBJ2-5, with D unclear. This CDR3 has 13 amino acids. V was clipped by 6 bases and J by 0 bases, with 11 bases between them. CDR1 and CDR2 from the germline V gene are DFQATT and SNEGSKA (reference sequence). The CDR3 here is CSALDPNQETQYF. The CDR3 DNA follows: TGCAGTGCGCTTGACCCCAACCAAGAGACCCAGTACTTC.

This clonotype was seen ten or more times. The V call is TRBV28, the J call TRBJ1-3; D is uncertain. V lost 3 bases to trimming and J lost 2 bases, with 8 bases between them. The CDR3 loop spans 14 amino acids. The germline CDR1 and CDR2 sequences are MDHEN and SYDVKM. The CDR3 protein is CASSFGQPGNTIYF. CDR3 DNA: TGTGCCAGCAGTTTCGGTCAGCCTGGAAACACCATATATTTT. Full variable domain (missing parts from reference TRBV28 and TRBJ1-3): DVKVTQSSRYLVKRTGEKVFLECVQDMDHENMFWYRQDPGLGLRLIYFSYDVKMKEKGDIPEGYSVSREKKERFSLILESASTNQTSMYLCASSFGQPGNTIYFGEGSWLTVV.

This clonotype was seen a handful of times. The genes are TRBV4-3 and TRBJ2-1; D might be TRBD1 or TRBD2, each matching 6 bases. The CDR3 contains 17 residues. Germline assignment: CDR1 LGHNA and CDR2 YSLEER. The V gene lost 0 bases and the J gene lost 7 bases, with 19 bases spanning the gap. CDR3 sequence (DNA): TGCGCCAGCAGCCAAGATGGGGGGCGCTTGAATAAGAATGAGCAGTTCTTC. Translation gives CASSQDGGRLNKNEQFF.

This clonotype was seen at least ten times. The chain links TRBV7-2 to TRBJ1-4; TRBD1 might be the D (6 bases). V was clipped by 5 bases and J by 8 bases, with 12 bases between them. This CDR3 contains 13 residues. From germline, CDR1 is SGHTA and CDR2 FQGNSA. This CDR3 is CASSLRGGEKLFF. The DNA for the CDR3 is TGTGCCAGCAGCCTCAGGGGTGGGGAAAAACTGTTTTTT. Variable domain in full (rest from reference TRBV7-2 and TRBJ1-4): GAGVSQSPSNKVTEKGKDVELRCDPISGHTALYWYRQSLGQGLEFLIYFQGNSAPDKSGLPSDRFSAERTGGSVSTLTIQRTQQEDSAVYLCASSLRGGEKLFFGSGTQLSVL.

The chain carries TRBV10-2 and TRBJ2-3; 15 nucleotides match TRBD2. J was trimmed by 5 bases and V by 11 bases; bases with no gene match: 8. This CDR3 is built from 15 residues. The germline V gene has CDR1 WSHSY and CDR2 SAAADI. CDR3 nucleotide sequence: TGCGCCTACTCCCAGGGACTAGCGGGGGGAGATACGCAGTATTTT. Translating gives CAYSQGLAGGDTQYF.

This clonotype was detected many times. The chain joins TRBV11-3 to TRBJ2-1; TRBD2 aligns across 8 bases. CDR1 and CDR2 (germline): SGHNT, YENEEA. The V gene end was trimmed by 3 bases and the J gene end by 4 bases; junction bases not matched to a gene: 2. CDR3 length equals 14 residues. CDR3 coding DNA: TGTGCCAGCAGCTTGACTAGCGTTTACAATGAGCAGTTCTTC. Translation: CASSLTSVYNEQFF.

This clonotype came up a few times. The chain combines TRBV30 with TRBJ1-6; TRBD1 matches 10 bases. CDR3 length equals 21 residues. The V segment lost 1 base and the J segment 10 bases; nucleotides outside the gene matches: 25. CDR1 and CDR2 (germline): GTSNPN, SVGIG (reference sequence). CDR3 sequence: CAWSALYPGQGHSSGKSPLHF. CDR3 bases: TGTGCCTGGAGTGCACTGTACCCGGGACAGGGGCACTCCTCCGGGAAGTCACCCCTCCACTTT.

A few counts support this clonotype. This chain connects TRBV19 to TRBJ1-5, with D possibly being TRBD1 (5 bases). V was shortened by 7 bases and J by 7 bases, with 11 bases between the two germline ends. The CDR3 contains 12 residues. The germline V gene has CDR1 LNHDA and CDR2 SQIVND (reference sequence). CDR3 protein: CASKGLEQPQHF. The CDR3 DNA follows: TGTGCCAGTAAGGGGTTGGAGCAGCCCCAGCATTTT.

This clonotype was seen many times. The CDR3 DNA follows: TGTGCCAGCAGCTTAAATCTAGTCCCCTACAATGAGCAGTTCTTC. Residues: CASSLNLVPYNEQFF. V usage is TRBV7-2 and J usage is TRBJ2-1, with D unresolved. Germline-derived CDR1 and CDR2 are SGHTA and FQGNSA. There are 15 residues in the CDR3. The V and J ends lost 2 bases and 2 bases respectively, with 10 bases between them.